Described below is a single T cell receptor (beta chain) sequence and its context. Its target is unknown. Samples each yielded at least 6 micrograms of total RNA. A J-beta primer mix and a sample-barcoded 5' primer were used in a second PCR of about 7 to 12 cycles. TCRdb used MiXCR to reprocess the 5' RACE reads, holding one entry per CDR3 protein. This repertoire shows about 570,000 distinct CDR3 sequences, 25% to 30% found once; its top ten account for around 18%. This specimen belongs to a study of blood T cells in healthy people across ages. Whole-study findings and limits: Per million T cells, the diversity of TCR beta decreased roughly linearly as age advanced.

This CDR3 contains 13 residues. CDR1 is SGHDN and CDR2 is FVKESK in the germline V gene. Trimming at V came to 7 bases and at J to 5 bases, leaving 5 bases not matched to a gene. The sequenced sample consisted of blood. The chain couples TRBV14 to TRBJ1-1; 9 nucleotides match TRBD1. The sequence derives from a woman between 65 and 79 years old in good health. The CDR3 sequence: CASKQGAWTEAFF. In nucleotides, the CDR3 is TGTGCCAGCAAACAGGGGGCATGGACTGAAGCTTTCTTT.